Ten or more counts support the clone carrying this TCR beta chain. Its antigen remains unidentified. The sample comes from a study of T-cell reconstitution after alpha-beta-depleted transplantation in children. Study findings and constraints: Several hundred graft clones that had expanded were reportedly the source of alpha-beta T cells about two months after transplant. The authors attributed T-cell counts and diversity one year after transplant mostly to newly produced T cells.

Preparation of the TCRbeta library was carried out with unique molecular identifiers. TCRdb processed the PCR reads anew with MiXCR; each CDR3 protein has one entry. The sample includes approximately 32,000 distinct CDR3 sequences, around 7% seen only once; the top ten take around 25%. The germline gives CDR1 SSHAT, CDR2 FNYEAQ (reference sequence). The CDR3 is 18 amino acids. The ends lost 4 bases at V and 4 bases at J; junction bases unmatched: 14. This clonotype was obtained from a child less than two years old who had a stem cell transplant for acute myeloid leukemia, so the T cells may come from the graft donor. This specimen consisted of peripheral blood, obtained 60 days after TCRalphabeta/CD19-depleted stem cell transplant. The chain is built from TRBV7-7 and TRBJ1-2, with 11 nucleotides matching TRBD1. The CDR3 is CASSSSRDRGNPVYGYTF. The CDR3 coding sequence is TGTGCCAGCAGCTCCAGCCGGGACAGGGGGAACCCGGTCTATGGCTACACCTTC.